This T cell receptor beta chain was profiled in a study of cytomegalovirus exposure and HLA in healthy donors. CDR1 and CDR2 from the germline V gene are MNHNY and SVGAGI (reference sequence). The junction had 2 bases not matched to a gene; V was cut back by 7 bases and J by 0 bases. CDR3 size: 14 residues. As regards this clone: As yet, its antigen is unknown.

The PCR used 60 Vbeta and 13 Jbeta primers. Methods used by the authors: There were around 78 million unique TCR beta chains by a later count, and about 11 million of them were shared. TCRdb keeps only in-frame clones here, not all; method: immunoSEQ multiplex PCR. Clonal size and the V and J genes are those of that table, whereas D and trimming came from the DNA. Among just over 150,000 clones listed, 75% to 80% were seen once. Study observations and caveats: Some segments of the V type, notably TRBV6-2 and TRBV6-3, were excluded as indistinguishable.

The V and J genes are TRBV6-6 and TRBJ1-3, with TRBD1 matching over 8 bases. This receptor was taken from a woman aged 40 to 50 in good health and CMV-seronegative. The sequenced sample was PBMCs. The DNA of the CDR3 is TGTGCCAGCATGGGGACAGGCTCTGGAAACACCATATATTTT. The encoded protein is CASMGTGSGNTIYF.